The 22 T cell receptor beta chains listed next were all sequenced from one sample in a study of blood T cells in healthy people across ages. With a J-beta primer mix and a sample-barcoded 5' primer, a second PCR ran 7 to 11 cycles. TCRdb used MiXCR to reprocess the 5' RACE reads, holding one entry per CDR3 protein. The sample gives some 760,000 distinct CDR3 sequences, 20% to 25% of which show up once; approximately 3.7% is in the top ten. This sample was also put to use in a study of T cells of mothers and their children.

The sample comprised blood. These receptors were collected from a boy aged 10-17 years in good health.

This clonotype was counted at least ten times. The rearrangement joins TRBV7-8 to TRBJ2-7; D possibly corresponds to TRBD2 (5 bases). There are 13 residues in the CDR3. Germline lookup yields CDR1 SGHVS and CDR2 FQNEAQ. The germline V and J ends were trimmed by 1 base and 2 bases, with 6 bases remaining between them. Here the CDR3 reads CASSLERTYEQYF. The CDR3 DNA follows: TGTGCCAGCAGCTTAGAGCGGACCTACGAGCAGTACTTC.

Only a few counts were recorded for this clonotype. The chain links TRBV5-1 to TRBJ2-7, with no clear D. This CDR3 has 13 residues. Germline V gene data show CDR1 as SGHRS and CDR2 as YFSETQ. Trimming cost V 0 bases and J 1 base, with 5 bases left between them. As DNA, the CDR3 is TGCGCCAGCAGCTTGGTACAGTCCTACGAGCAGTACTTC. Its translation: CASSLVQSYEQYF.

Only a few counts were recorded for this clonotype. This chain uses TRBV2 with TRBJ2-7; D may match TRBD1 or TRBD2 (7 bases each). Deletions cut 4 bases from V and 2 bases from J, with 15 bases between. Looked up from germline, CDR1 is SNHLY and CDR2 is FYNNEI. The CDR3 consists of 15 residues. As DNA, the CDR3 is TGTGCCAGCAGTGTCCCCAGGGGGGGAACCTACGAGCAGTACTTC. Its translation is CASSVPRGGTYEQYF. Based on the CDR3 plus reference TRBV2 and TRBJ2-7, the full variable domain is EPEVTQTPSHQVTQMGQEVILRCVPISNHLYFYWYRQILGQKVEFLVSFYNNEISEKSEIFDDQFSVERPDGSNFTLKIRSTKLEDSAMYFCASSVPRGGTYEQYFGPGTRLTVT.

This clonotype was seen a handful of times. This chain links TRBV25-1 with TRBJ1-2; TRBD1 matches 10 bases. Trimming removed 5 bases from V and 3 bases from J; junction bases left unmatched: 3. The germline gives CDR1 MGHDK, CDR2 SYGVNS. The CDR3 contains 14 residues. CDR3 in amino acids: CASSLTGGDYGYTF. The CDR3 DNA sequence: TGTGCCAGCAGTCTGACAGGGGGCGACTATGGCTACACCTTC.

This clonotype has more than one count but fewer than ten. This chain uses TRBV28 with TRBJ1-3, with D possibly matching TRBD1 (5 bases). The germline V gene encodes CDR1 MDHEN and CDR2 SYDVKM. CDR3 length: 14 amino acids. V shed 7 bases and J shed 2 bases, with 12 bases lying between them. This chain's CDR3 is CASTAGTAGNTIYF. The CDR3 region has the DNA TGTGCCAGCACCGCCGGGACGGCTGGAAACACCATATATTTT.

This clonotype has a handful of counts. CDR3 residues: CAISETVGVLNEQFF. CDR3 nucleotides: TGTGCCATCAGTGAAACGGTCGGAGTCCTCAATGAGCAGTTCTTC. The chain links TRBV10-3 to TRBJ2-1; D is unresolved. This CDR3 contains 15 residues. The V end was cut by 3 bases, the J end by 6 bases, with 15 bases between. In germline, CDR1 is ENHRY, CDR2 SYGVKD.

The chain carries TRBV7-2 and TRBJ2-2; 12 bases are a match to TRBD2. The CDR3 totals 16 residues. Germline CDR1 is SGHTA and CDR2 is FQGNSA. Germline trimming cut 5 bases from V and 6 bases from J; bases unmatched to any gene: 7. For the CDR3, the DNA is TGTGCCAGCAGCCATACTAGCGGGGGGCCTGCCGGGGAGCTGTTTTTT. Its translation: CASSHTSGGPAGELFF.

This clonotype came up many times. Written as DNA, the CDR3 is TGTGCCAGCAGCTTAGCCCCCGCAGATACGCAGTATTTT. Translation gives CASSLAPADTQYF. J is TRBJ2-3 and V is TRBV7-2, with D uncertain. CDR3 length: 13 residues. V dropped 0 bases and J dropped 4 bases, with 5 bases sitting between them. Germline assignment: CDR1 SGHTA and CDR2 FQGNSA.

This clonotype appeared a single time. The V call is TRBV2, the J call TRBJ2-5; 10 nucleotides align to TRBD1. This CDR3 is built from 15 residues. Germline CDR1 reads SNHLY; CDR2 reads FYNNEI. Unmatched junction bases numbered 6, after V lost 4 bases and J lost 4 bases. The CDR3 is CASSVSRQGAETQYF. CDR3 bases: TGTGCCAGCAGTGTCTCGCGACAGGGGGCAGAGACCCAGTACTTC. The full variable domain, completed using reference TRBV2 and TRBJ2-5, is EPEVTQTPSHQVTQMGQEVILRCVPISNHLYFYWYRQILGQKVEFLVSFYNNEISEKSEIFDDQFSVERPDGSNFTLKIRSTKLEDSAMYFCASSVSRQGAETQYFGPGTRLLVL.

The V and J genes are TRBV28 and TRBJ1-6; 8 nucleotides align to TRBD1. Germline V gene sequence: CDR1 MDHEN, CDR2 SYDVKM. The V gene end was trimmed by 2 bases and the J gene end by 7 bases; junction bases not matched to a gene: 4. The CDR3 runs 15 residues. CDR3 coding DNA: TGTGCCAGCAGTTTACTCAGGGGGCGAAATTCACCCCTCCACTTT. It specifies CASSLLRGRNSPLHF.

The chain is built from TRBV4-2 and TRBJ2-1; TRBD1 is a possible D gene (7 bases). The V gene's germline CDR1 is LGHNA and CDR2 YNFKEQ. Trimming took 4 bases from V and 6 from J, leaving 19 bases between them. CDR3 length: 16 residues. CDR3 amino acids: CASSLTHRGTANEQFF. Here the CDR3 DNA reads TGTGCCAGCAGCCTGACACACCGGGGGACAGCCAATGAGCAGTTCTTC.

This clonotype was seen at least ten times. CDR3 region: CAIDRGFSNEQFF. The DNA for the CDR3 is TGTGCCATAGACAGGGGATTTTCGAATGAGCAGTTCTTC. V is TRBV10-3 and J is TRBJ2-1; 8 nucleotides agree with TRBD1. CDR3 length: 13 amino acids. CDR1 is ENHRY, CDR2 SYGVKD, per germline. The junction had 8 bases not matched to a gene; V was cut back by 9 bases and J by 7 bases.

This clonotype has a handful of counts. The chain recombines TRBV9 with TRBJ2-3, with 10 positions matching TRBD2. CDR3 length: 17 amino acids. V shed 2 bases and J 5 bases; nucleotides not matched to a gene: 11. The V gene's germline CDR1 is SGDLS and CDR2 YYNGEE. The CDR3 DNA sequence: TGTGCCAGCAGCGTCATAGCGGGAGGTTTAAAGGGAGATACGCAGTATTTT. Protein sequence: CASSVIAGGLKGDTQYF.

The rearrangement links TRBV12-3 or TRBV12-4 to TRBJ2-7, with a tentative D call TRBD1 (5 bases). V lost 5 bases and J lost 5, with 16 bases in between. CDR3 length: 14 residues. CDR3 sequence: CASSPFQGTHEQYF. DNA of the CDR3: TGTGCCAGCAGTCCGTTTCAGGGTACCCACGAGCAGTACTTC.

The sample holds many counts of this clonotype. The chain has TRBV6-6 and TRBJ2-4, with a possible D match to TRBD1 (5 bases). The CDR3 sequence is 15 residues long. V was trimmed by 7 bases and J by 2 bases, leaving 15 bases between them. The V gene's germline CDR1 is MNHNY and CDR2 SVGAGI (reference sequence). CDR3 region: CASNPSKGSKNIQYF. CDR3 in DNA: TGTGCCAGCAACCCTTCGAAGGGGTCCAAAAACATTCAGTACTTC.

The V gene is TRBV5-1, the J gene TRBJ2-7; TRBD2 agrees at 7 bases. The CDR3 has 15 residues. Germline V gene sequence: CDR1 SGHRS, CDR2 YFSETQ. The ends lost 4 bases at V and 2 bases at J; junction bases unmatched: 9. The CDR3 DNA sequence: TGCGCCAGCAGCAGGAGCGCTAGCGGTACCTACGAGCAGTACTTC. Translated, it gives CASSRSASGTYEQYF.

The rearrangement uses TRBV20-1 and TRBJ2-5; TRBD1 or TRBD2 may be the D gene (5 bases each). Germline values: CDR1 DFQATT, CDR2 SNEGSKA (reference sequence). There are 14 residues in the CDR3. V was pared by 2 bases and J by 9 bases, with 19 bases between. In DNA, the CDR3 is TGCAGTGCTAGACCCCGGGACGTAGGCTGGGCCCAGTACTTC. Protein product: CSARPRDVGWAQYF.

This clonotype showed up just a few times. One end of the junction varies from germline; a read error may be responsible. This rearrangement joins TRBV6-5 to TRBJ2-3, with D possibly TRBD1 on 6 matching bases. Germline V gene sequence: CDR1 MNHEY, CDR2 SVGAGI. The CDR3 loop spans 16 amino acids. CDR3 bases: TGTGCCGGCAGTTACTCGACAGGACGATTCACAGATACGCAGTATTTT. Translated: CAGSYSTGRFTDTQYF.

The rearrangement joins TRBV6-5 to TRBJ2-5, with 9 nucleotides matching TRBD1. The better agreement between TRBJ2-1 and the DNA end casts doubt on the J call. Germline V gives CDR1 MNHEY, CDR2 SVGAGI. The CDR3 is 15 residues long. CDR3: CASSSDRGGYNEQFF. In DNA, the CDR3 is TGTGCCAGCAGTTCGGACAGGGGTGGGTACAATGAGCAGTTCTTC.

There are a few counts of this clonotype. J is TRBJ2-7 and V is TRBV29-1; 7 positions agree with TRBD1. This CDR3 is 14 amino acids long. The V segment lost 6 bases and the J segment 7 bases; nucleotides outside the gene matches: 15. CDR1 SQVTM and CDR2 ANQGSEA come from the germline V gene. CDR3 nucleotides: TGCAGCGTGGTACCGGGACAGTGGGGTTCTGAGCAGTACTTC. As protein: CSVVPGQWGSEQYF.

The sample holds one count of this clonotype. DNA of the CDR3: TGCGCCAGCAGCTTCGGGGACGTCCAAGAGACCCAGTACTTC. Translated: CASSFGDVQETQYF. V is TRBV5-1 and J is TRBJ2-5; D possibly uses TRBD1 or TRBD2 (5 bases each). Trimming cost V 2 bases and J 1 base, with 9 bases left between them. The CDR3 loop spans 14 amino acids. CDR1 is SGHRS and CDR2 is YFSETQ in the germline V gene.

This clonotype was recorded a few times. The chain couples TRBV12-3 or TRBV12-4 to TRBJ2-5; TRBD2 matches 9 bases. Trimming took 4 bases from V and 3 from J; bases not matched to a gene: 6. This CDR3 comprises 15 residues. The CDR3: CASSSRTSEKETQYF. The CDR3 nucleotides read TGTGCCAGCAGTTCCAGGACTAGCGAGAAAGAGACCCAGTACTTC.